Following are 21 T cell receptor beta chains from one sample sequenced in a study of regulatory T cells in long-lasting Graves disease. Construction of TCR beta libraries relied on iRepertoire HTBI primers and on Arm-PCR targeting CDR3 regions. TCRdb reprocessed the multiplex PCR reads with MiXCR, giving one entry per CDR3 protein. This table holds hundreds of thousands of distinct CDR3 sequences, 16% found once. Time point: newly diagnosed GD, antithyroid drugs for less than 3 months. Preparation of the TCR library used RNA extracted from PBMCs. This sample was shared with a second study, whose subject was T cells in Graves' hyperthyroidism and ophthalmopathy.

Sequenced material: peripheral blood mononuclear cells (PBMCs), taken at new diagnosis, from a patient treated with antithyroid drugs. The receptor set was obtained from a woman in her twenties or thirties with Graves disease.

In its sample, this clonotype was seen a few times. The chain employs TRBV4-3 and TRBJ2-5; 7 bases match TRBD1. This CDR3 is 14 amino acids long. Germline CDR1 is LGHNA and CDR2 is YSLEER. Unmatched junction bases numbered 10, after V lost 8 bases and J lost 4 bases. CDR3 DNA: TGCGCCAGCCGAGATACAGGGGATCGAGAGACCCAGTACTTC. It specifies CASRDTGDRETQYF.

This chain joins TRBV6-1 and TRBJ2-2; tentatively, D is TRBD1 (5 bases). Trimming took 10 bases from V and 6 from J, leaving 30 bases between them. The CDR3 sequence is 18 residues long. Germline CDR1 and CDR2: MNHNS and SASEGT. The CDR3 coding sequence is TGTGCCACCACGATCGTTCCCGGTGGACAAGGTATTGCCGGGGAGCTGTTTTTT. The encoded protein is CATTIVPGGQGIAGELFF.

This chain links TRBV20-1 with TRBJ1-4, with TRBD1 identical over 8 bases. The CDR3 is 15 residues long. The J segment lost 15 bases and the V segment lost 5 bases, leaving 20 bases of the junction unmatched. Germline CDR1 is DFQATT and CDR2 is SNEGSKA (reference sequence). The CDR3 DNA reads TGCAGTGCTTCCCCCGGCCGCAGGGGGCCCCGCAGGGTGTTTTTT. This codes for CSASPGRRGPRRVFF.

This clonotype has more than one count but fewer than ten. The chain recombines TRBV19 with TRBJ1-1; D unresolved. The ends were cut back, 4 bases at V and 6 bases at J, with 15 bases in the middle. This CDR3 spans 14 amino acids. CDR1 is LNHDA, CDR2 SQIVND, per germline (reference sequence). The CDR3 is CASSKGPITAEAFF. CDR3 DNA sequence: TGTGCCAGTAGTAAAGGTCCAATCACGGCTGAAGCTTTCTTT. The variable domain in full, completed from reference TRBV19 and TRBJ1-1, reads DGGITQSPKYLFRKEGQNVTLSCEQNLNHDAMYWYRQDPGQGLRLIYYSQIVNDFQKGDIAEGYSVSREKKESFPLTVTSAQKNPTAFYLCASSKGPITAEAFFGQGTRLTVV.

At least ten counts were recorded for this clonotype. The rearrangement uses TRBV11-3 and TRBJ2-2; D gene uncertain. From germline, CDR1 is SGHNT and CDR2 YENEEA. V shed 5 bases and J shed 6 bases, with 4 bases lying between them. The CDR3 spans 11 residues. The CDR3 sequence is CASSGAGELFF. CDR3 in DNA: TGTGCCAGCAGCGGAGCCGGGGAGCTGTTTTTT. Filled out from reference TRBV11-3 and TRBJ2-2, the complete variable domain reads EAGVVQSPRYKIIEKKQPVAFWCNPISGHNTLYWYLQNLGQGPELLIRYENEEAVDDSQLPKDRFSAERLKGVDSTLKIQPAELGDSAVYLCASSGAGELFFGEGSRLTVL.

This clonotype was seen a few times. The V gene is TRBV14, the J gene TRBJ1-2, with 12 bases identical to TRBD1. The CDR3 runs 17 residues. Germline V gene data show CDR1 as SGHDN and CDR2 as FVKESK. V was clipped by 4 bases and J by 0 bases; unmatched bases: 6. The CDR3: CASSPSGTGGPNYGYTF. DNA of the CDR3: TGTGCCAGCAGCCCGTCCGGGACAGGGGGCCCTAACTATGGCTACACCTTC.

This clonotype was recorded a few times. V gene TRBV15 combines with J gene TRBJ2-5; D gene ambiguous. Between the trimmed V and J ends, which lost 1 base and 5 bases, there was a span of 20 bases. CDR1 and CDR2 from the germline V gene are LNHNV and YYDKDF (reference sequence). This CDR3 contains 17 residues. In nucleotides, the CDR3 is TGTGCCACCAGCAGAGGTGCGAGGTCCGAGGTCAGCGAGACCCAGTACTTC. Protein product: CATSRGARSEVSETQYF. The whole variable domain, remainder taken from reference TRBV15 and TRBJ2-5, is DAMVIQNPRYQVTQFGKPVTLSCSQTLNHNVMYWYQQKSSQAPKLLFHYYDKDFNNEADTPDNFQSRRPNTSFCFLDIRSPGLGDTAMYLCATSRGARSEVSETQYFGPGTRLLVL.

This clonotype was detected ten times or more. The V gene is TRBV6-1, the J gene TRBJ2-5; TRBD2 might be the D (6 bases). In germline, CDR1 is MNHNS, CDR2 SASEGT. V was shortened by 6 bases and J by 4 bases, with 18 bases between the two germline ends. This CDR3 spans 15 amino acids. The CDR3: CASRPPGLKGETQYF. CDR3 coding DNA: TGTGCCAGCAGGCCTCCGGGACTCAAGGGAGAGACCCAGTACTTC.

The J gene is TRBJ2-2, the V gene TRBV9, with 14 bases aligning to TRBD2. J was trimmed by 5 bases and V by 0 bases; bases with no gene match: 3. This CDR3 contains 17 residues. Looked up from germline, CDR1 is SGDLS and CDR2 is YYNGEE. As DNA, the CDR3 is TGTGCCAGCAGCGTAGGGGGACTAGCGGGAGTTACCGGGGAGCTGTTTTTT. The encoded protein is CASSVGGLAGVTGELFF.

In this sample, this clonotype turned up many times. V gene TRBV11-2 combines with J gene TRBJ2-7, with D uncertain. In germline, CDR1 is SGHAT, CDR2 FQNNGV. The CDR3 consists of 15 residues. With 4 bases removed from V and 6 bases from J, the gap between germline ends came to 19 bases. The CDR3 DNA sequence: TGTGCCAGCAGCTCCCCTCCTACACCCACCCCCGAGCAGTACTTC. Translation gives CASSSPPTPTPEQYF. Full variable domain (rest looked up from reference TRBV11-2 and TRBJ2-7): EAGVAQSPRYKIIEKRQSVAFWCNPISGHATLYWYQQILGQGPKLLIQFQNNGVVDDSQLPKDRFSAERLKGVDSTLKIQPAKLEDSAVYLCASSSPPTPTPEQYFGPGTRLTVT.

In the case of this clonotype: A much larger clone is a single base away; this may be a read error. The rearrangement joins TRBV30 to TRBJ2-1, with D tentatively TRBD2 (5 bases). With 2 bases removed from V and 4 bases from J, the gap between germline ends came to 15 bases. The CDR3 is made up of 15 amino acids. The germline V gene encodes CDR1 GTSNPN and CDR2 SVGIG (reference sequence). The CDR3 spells CAWSRRGRRYNEQFF. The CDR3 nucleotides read TGTGCCTGGAGTCGTCGGGGAAGGAGGTACAATGAGCAGTTCTTC.

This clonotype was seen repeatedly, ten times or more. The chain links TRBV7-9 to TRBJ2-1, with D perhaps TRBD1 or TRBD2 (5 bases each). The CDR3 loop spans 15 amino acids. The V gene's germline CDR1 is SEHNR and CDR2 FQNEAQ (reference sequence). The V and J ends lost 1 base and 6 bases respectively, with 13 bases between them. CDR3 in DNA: TGTGCCAGCAGCTTAGGGACCGGGACCGTCAATGAGCAGTTCTTC. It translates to CASSLGTGTVNEQFF.

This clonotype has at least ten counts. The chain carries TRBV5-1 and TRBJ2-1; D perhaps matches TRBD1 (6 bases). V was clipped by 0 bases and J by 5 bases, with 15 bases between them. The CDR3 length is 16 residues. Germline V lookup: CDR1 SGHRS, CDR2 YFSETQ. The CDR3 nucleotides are TGCGCCAGCAGCTTGGGAGAACAGGGTCTGAACAATGAGCAGTTCTTC. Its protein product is CASSLGEQGLNNEQFF. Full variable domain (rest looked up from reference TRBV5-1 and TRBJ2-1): KAGVTQTPRYLIKTRGQQVTLSCSPISGHRSVSWYQQTPGQGLQFLFEYFSETQRNKGNFPGRFSGRQFSNSRSEMNVSTLELGDSALYLCASSLGEQGLNNEQFFGPGTRLTVL.

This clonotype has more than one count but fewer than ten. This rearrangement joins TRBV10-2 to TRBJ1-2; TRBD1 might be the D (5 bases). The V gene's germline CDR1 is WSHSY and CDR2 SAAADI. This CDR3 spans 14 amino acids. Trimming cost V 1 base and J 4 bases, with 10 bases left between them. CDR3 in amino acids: CASSEFRVSYGYTF. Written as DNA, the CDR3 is TGCGCCAGCAGTGAGTTCAGGGTATCCTATGGCTACACCTTC.

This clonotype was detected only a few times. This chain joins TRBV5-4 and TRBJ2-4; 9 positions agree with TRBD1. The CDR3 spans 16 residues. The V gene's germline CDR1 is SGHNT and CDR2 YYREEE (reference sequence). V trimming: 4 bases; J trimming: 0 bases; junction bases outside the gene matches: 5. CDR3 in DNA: TGTGCCAGCAGCGGGGGACAGGGCGAAGCCAAAAACATTCAGTACTTC. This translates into CASSGGQGEAKNIQYF. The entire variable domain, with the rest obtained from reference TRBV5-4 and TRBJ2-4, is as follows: ETGVTQSPTHLIKTRGQQVTLRCSSQSGHNTVSWYQQALGQGPQFIFQYYREEENGRGNFPPRFSGLQFPNYSSELNVNALELDDSALYLCASSGGQGEAKNIQYFGAGTRLSVL.

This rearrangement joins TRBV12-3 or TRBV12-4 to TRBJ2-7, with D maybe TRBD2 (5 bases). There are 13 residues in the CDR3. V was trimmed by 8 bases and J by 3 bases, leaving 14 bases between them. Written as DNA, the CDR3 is TGTGCCAGCGCCCGACTATCCCGCTACGAGCAGTACTTC. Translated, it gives CASARLSRYEQYF.

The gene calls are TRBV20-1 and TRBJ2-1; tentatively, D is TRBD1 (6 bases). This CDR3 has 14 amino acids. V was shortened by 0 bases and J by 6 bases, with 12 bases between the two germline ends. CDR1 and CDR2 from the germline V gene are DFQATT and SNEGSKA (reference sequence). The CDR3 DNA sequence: TGCAGTGCTAGAGACGGGGCAGGGGTCAATGAGCAGTTCTTC. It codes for CSARDGAGVNEQFF.

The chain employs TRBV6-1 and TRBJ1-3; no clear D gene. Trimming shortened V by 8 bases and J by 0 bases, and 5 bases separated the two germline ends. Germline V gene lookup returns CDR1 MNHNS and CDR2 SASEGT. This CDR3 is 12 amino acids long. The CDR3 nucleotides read TGTGCCAGCGTCACCTCTGGAAACACCATATATTTT. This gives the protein CASVTSGNTIYF.

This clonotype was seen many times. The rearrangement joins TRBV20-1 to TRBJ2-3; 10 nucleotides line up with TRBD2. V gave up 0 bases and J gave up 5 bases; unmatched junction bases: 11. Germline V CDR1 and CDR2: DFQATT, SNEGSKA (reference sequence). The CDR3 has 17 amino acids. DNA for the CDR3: TGCAGTGCTAGAGATTCCGCTACTAGCGGGACTGAAGATACGCAGTATTTT. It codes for CSARDSATSGTEDTQYF.

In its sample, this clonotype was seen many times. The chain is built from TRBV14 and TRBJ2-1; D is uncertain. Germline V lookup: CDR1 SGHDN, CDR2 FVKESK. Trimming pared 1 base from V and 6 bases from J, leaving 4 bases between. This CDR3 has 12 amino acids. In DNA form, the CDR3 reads TGTGCCAGCAGCCAAGTGATCAATGAGCAGTTCTTC. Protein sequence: CASSQVINEQFF.

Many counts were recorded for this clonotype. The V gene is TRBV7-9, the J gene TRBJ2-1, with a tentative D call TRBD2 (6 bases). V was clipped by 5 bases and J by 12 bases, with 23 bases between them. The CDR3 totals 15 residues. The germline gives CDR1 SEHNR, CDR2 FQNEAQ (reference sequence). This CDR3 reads CASSPLGGVLRGQFF. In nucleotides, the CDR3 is TGTGCCAGCAGCCCTCTGGGGGGTGTACTACGGGGGCAGTTCTTC. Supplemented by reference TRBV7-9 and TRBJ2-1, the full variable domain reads DTGVSQNPRHKITKRGQNVTFRCDPISEHNRLYWYRQTLGQGPEFLTYFQNEAQLEKSRLLSDRFSAERPKGSFSTLEIQRTEQGDSAMYLCASSPLGGVLRGQFFGPGTRLTVL.